This entry concerns a single TCR beta chain. Its antigen specificity is not known. The record has no base qualities; no much larger clone is one base away. The record originates from a study of blood T cells in healthy people across ages (dated by TCRdb to the mid-2010s). Background on the whole study: In model experiments, roughly one uniquely barcoded TCR beta cDNA molecule per two T cells was captured by template switching. To avoid experimental bias, donors of different ages were spread randomly across the sequencing lanes. Donors were grouped into four age groups: young (average 16 years), middle-aged (over 35), aged (about 60) and long-lived (about 89). Using the same blood draw, the study looked at two additional independent replicas of 1 million unique cDNA reads for two donors, one aged 18 to 29 and the other aged 80 or older. To track age-related changes in TCR beta repertoire diversity, the study relied on deep sequencing normalized with unique cDNA molecular identifiers.

Donors were 39 systemically healthy Caucasian individuals from Russia aged about 6 to 100 years. Each donor gave around 9.9 milliliters of peripheral blood, collected into EDTA-treated Vacutainer tubes. Ficoll-Paque density-gradient centrifugation was used to isolate PBMCs, with at least 6.5 million per sample. Trizol reagent was used to extract total RNA from PBMCs, with at least 6 micrograms per sample. For every donor, an aliquot of PBMCs went through flow cytometry to measure the percentages of naive CD45RAhigh/CD27high T cells. The library was prepared using 5' RACE. The second PCR ran for about 7 to 11 cycles and used a J-beta primer mix along with a sample-barcoded 5' primer. Each TCR beta cDNA molecule received a unique molecular identifier from a template-switch 5' adaptor carrying 12 random nucleotides. At least 2.5 million CDR3-containing paired-end reads were obtained from each sample. First-strand cDNA was synthesized from all RNA with the Mint cDNA synthesis kit, primed by a TRBC-specific oligonucleotide. All cDNA was treated with uracil-DNA glycosylase and then went through a first 18-cycle PCR with the universal primers M1SS and BC2_uni_R. The published analysis was carried out like this. For normalization, 1 million high-quality reads were randomly selected from each sample, with every read carrying a distinct molecular identifier. Instead of being binned into consensus sequences, reads with shared molecular identifiers were discarded. MiTCR, set to a Q25 quality threshold and the strictest error-elimination algorithm, was used for CDR3 identification, clonotype clustering and error correction. A nonparametric unseen species model using Euler transformation provided a lower-bound estimate of total TCR beta diversity. Starting from the raw public reads, TCRdb applied fastp trimming at Q25, assembled clones with MiXCR and retained in-frame beta chains. For every CDR3 protein sequence, its rows merge into one entry that carries the most common genes and DNA. The V and J calls reflect TCRdb's pipeline rather than the authors' work. This sample gives 1.8 million or so distinct CDR3 sequences in total; 30% to 40% of them show up just once. The ten largest clones represent roughly 23% of the sample.

On the study overall, not on this receptor specifically: As age increased, observed TCR beta diversity per million T cells dropped in a roughly linear way, and a significant reduction was already evident by age 40. Donor CMV infection status was unknown, potentially confounding age-related changes in expanded clonotypes. Compared with the aged group, more naive CD4+ T cells, fewer expanded clones and increased TCR diversity were shown by the long-lived group, suggesting age selection. Because profiling used bulk unsorted PBMCs, naive and antigen-experienced compartments could not be compared conclusively. Estimates of total diversity based on one million sequenced T cells were regarded as lower bounds and as underestimates. Observed TCR beta diversity correlated strongly with the percentage of naive T cells measured by flow cytometry.

For this chain, trimming is 8 bases at the V end and 6 bases at the J end, and the number of junction bases without a gene match is 5. The germline V gene gives CDR1 as MDHEN and CDR2 as SYDVKM. The CDR3 has 12 amino acids, counting the end cysteine and phenylalanine. Only the CDR3 DNA is retained, 36 bases long and in frame from the first base. This sequence originates from a human donor in good health. The sample comprised blood. The rearrangement joined TRBV28 to TRBJ1-2; TRBD1 matches 8 bases in the middle. CDR3 loop: CASDNRGDGYTF. The sequenced DNA is TGTGCCAGCGATAACAGGGGGGATGGCTACACCTTC.